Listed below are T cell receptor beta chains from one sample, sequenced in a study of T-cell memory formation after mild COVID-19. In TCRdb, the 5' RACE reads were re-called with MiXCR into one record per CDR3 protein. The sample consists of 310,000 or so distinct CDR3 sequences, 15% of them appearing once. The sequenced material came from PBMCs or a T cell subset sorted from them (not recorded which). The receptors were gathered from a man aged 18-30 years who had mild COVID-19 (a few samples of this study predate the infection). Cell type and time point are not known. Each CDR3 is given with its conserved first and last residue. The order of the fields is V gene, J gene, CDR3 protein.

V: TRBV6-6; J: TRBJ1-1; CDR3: CASSNRRWNTEAFF
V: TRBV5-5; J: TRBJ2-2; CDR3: CASSLRRLANTGELFF
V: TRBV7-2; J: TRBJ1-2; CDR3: CASSLRGSDGYTF
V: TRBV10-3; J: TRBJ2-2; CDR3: CAIRPRDPQTGELFF
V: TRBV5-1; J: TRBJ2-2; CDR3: CASSSGQGWSGELFF
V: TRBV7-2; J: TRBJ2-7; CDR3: CASSHETSGRDYEQYF
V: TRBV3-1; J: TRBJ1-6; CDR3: CASSQDPASPLHF
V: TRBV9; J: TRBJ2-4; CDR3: CASSVGQRELDIQYF
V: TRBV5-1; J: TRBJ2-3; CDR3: CASSFLRGTSTDTQYF
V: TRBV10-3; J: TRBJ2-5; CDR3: CAISGTPQETQYF
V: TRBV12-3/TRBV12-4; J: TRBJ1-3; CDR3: CAGQTPGGNTIYF
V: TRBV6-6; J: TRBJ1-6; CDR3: CASIRQGANSPLHF
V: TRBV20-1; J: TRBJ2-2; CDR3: CSASGGHTGELFF